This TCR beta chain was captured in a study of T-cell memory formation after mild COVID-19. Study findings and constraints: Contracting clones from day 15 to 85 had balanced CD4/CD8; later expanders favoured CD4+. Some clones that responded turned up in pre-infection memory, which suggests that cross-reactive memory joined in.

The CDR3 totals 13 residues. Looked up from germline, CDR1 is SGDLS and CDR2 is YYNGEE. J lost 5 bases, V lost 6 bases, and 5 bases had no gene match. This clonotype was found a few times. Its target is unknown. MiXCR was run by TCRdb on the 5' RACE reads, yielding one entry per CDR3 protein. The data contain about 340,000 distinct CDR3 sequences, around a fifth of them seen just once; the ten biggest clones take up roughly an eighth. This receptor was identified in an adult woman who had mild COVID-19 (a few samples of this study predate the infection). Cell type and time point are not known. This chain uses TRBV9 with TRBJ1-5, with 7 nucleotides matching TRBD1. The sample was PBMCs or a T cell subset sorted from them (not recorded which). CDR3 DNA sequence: TGTGCCAGCACCTGCACAGGGGATCAGCCCCAGCATTTT. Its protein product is CASTCTGDQPQHF.